The sequence of this TCR beta chain was determined in a study of blood T cell repertoires in COVID-19. Overall study: Specimens from acute and convalescent COVID-19 originated in the United States, Italy and Spain. PBMCs, B-cell-depleted T cells, or T cells provided the cDNA or gDNA that made up the material.

Under the authors' procedure: Amplifying reference gene primers gave estimates of nucleated cell counts. TCRdb's copy holds only in-frame clones and misses some; the assay was immunoSEQ multiplex PCR. V, J and clone size reflect that table, while D and trimming were determined from the DNA. The table lists some 50,000 clones, 78% of them singletons. V lost 0 bases, J lost 3 bases, and 4 bases stayed unmatched. The CDR3 length is 16 residues. Germline loops: CDR1 SGHTA, CDR2 FQGNSA. The chain joins TRBV7-2 to TRBJ2-7; TRBD2 matches 11 bases. The TCR originated in a human donor in a cohort sampled during active COVID-19. The sample comprised peripheral blood. For the CDR3, the DNA is TGTGCCAGCAGCTTAGCCCTAGCGGGAGGTGGCTACGAGCAGTACTTC. Encoded protein: CASSLALAGGGYEQYF.